One sample yielded the 14 T cell receptor beta chains listed below, sequenced in a study of T cell responses to AZD1222 COVID-19 vaccine. TCRdb's copy holds only in-frame clones and misses some; the assay was immunoSEQ multiplex PCR. The sample contains some 97,000 clones, 88% of which appear only once. Sample: peripheral blood, taken on day 0 of AZD1222 vaccination. These receptors originate from an adult in good health.

V gene TRBV28 combines with J gene TRBJ2-7; 7 nucleotides line up with TRBD1. This CDR3 spans 15 amino acids. After removal of 5 bases from V and 5 bases from J, the junction contained 12 bases not matched to a gene. Germline CDR1 MDHEN, CDR2 SYDVKM. The CDR3 sequence is CASSPLTGKVDEQYF. The CDR3 nucleotides are TGTGCCAGCAGTCCCCTGACAGGGAAAGTCGACGAGCAGTACTTC.

This chain connects TRBV4-1 to TRBJ2-3, with a weak D call TRBD1 (6 bases). Germline V CDR1 and CDR2: MGHRA, YSYEKL. V dropped 1 base and J dropped 5 bases, with 10 bases sitting between them. The CDR3 is 14 residues long. CDR3 bases: TGCGCCAGCAGCCAAGTGTCGACAGGAGATACGCAGTATTTT. Protein sequence: CASSQVSTGDTQYF.

The V and J genes are TRBV5-6 and TRBJ2-7; 8 nucleotides line up with TRBD2. CDR1 and CDR2 (germline): SGHDT, YYEEEE. J lost 2 bases, V lost 2 bases, and 12 bases had no gene match. The CDR3 runs to 17 residues. DNA for the CDR3: TGTGCCAGCAGCTTAAATTATCGGACTAGCCTCCCCTACGAGCAGTACTTC. It is translated as CASSLNYRTSLPYEQYF.

Notes on this clone: The same CDR3 also results from other DNA sequences found in this sample. This chain joins TRBV27 and TRBJ2-1, with D hard to call. CDR1 and CDR2 (germline): MNHEY, SMNVEV (reference sequence). The CDR3 loop spans 12 amino acids. V was cut by 6 bases and J by 4 bases, with 7 bases left in between. As DNA, the CDR3 is TGTGCCAGCAGGGCAGGTTACAATGAGCAGTTCTTC. Translated, it gives CASRAGYNEQFF.

The J gene is TRBJ1-2, the V gene TRBV28, with D perhaps TRBD1 (5 bases). Germline values: CDR1 MDHEN, CDR2 SYDVKM. Trimming took off 4 bases at V and 4 bases at J, with 16 bases between the two ends. The CDR3 has 15 amino acids. CDR3 coding DNA: TGTGCCAGCAGTTCCTCGGGACTGAGCCTCTATGGCTACACCTTC. Translation: CASSSSGLSLYGYTF.

This sequence joins TRBV19 and TRBJ2-4, with 11 bases lining up with TRBD1. CDR3 length equals 15 residues. Germline assignment: CDR1 LNHDA and CDR2 SQIVND (reference sequence). The V and J ends lost 5 bases and 7 bases, in that order; junction bases with no gene match: 7. The CDR3 here is CASSYGQGAWNIQYF. In nucleotides, the CDR3 is TGTGCCAGTAGTTACGGACAGGGGGCTTGGAACATTCAGTACTTC.

The chain couples TRBV7-9 to TRBJ1-1; D gene uncertain. V was clipped by 1 base and J by 3 bases, with 12 bases between them. The CDR3 loop spans 15 amino acids. Germline V CDR1 and CDR2: SEHNR, FQNEAQ (reference sequence). DNA for the CDR3: TGTGCCAGCAGCTTAGGCTCCGCCGGAGACACTGAAGCTTTCTTT. It specifies CASSLGSAGDTEAFF. Drawing the rest from reference TRBV7-9 and TRBJ1-1, the complete variable domain is DTGVSQNPRHKITKRGQNVTFRCDPISEHNRLYWYRQTLGQGPEFLTYFQNEAQLEKSRLLSDRFSAERPKGSFSTLEIQRTEQGDSAMYLCASSLGSAGDTEAFFGQGTRLTVV.

The rearrangement joins TRBV6-2 or TRBV6-3 to TRBJ1-4; 7 positions match TRBD1. The CDR3 length is 14 residues. V was clipped by 4 bases and J by 16 bases; unmatched bases: 15. CDR1 and CDR2 from the germline V gene are MNHEY and SVGEGT. The CDR3 DNA is TGTGCCAGCAGTTCAGCCGGGACAGCTCGAGTTCAGTTTTTT. Protein sequence: CASSSAGTARVQFF.

The chain combines TRBV27 with TRBJ1-1; D is possibly TRBD1 (5 bases). The germline CDR1 and CDR2 sequences are MNHEY and SMNVEV (reference sequence). With 7 bases removed from V and 5 bases from J, the gap between germline ends came to 11 bases. The CDR3 is 12 amino acids. The CDR3 sequence: CASKPQGTEAFF. CDR3 DNA: TGTGCCAGCAAGCCCCAGGGTACTGAAGCTTTCTTT.

As concerns this clone: The same CDR3 also results from other DNA sequences found in this sample. The V and J genes are TRBV13 and TRBJ2-7; 12 bases fit TRBD2. V shed 4 bases and J 5 bases; nucleotides not matched to a gene: 3. From germline, CDR1 is PRHDT and CDR2 FYEKMQ (reference sequence). This CDR3 is built from 14 residues. The CDR3: CASSSGLAGNEQYF. In DNA, the CDR3 is TGTGCCAGCAGCTCGGGACTAGCGGGTAACGAGCAGTACTTC.

The genes are TRBV30 and TRBJ2-3; 7 bases match TRBD1. The CDR3 is 14 amino acids. The junction had 5 bases not matched to a gene; V was cut back by 1 base and J by 4 bases. Germline V lookup: CDR1 GTSNPN, CDR2 SVGIG (reference sequence). The CDR3 sequence is CAWSGGGGADTQYF. CDR3 DNA sequence: TGTGCCTGGAGTGGAGGGGGCGGCGCAGATACGCAGTATTTT.

This chain joins TRBV7-8 and TRBJ2-7; 8 bases map to TRBD2. Germline CDR1 SGHVS, CDR2 FQNEAQ. The trim removed 1 base at V and 3 bases at J, leaving 8 bases unmatched. CDR3 size: 16 residues. The CDR3 is CASSLGGSGIFYEQYF. In DNA, the CDR3 is TGTGCCAGCAGCTTAGGGGGTAGCGGGATTTTCTACGAGCAGTACTTC.

This clone was detected a few times. V is TRBV7-8 and J is TRBJ1-2; 9 positions agree with TRBD1. The CDR3 extends over 15 amino acids. CDR1 and CDR2 from the germline V gene are SGHVS and FQNEAQ. With V trimmed by 2 bases and J by 6 bases, 7 bases remained unmatched. The CDR3 loop is CASSLIAGQGHGYTF. The CDR3 DNA sequence: TGTGCCAGCAGCTTAATAGCGGGACAGGGTCATGGCTACACCTTC.

This sequence joins TRBV14 and TRBJ2-7; D is uncertain. The CDR3 is 12 amino acids. V lost 2 bases and J lost 2, with 4 bases in between. The germline V gene has CDR1 SGHDN and CDR2 FVKESK. The CDR3 sequence: CASSQHPYEQYF. CDR3 DNA: TGTGCCAGCAGCCAACATCCCTACGAGCAGTACTTC.